This entry describes one TCR beta chain. It has no known antigen specificity. Within one base of it there is no much larger clone, and no base qualities were kept. The donors were healthy, HIV-negative adults with no recently reported acute infections or vaccinations. Every donor was a Caucasian adult residing in Nashville, Tennessee, USA. Magnetic negative selection was used to enrich CD4+ T cells, after which naive cells were positively selected on CD45RA and the negative fraction became the memory subset. After blood collection by leukapheresis, PBMCs were isolated using Ficoll-Histopaque density gradient centrifugation and then cryopreserved in the vapor phase of liquid nitrogen. Analytical flow cytometry was used to check the purity and quantity of each magnetically sorted T cell population. From each sorted fraction, genomic DNA was isolated and quantified by UV absorbance on a Nanodrop 2000c.

Using the deep immunoSEQ assay, multiplex PCR amplified TCR CDR3 regions from genomic DNA. Extracted genomic DNA from each cell subset was distributed evenly across all wells of several immunoSEQ 96-well plates, and each plate was treated as a replicate. For sorted subsets, each replicate PCR was loaded with 200 ng genomic DNA, equivalent to 30,000 to 35,000 T cell genomes. The purified libraries were quantified using a Qubit 3.0 fluorometer, sized with a Bioanalyzer 2100, and then quantified again using the KAPA Library Quantification kit. Each immunoSEQ 96-well plate was sequenced on its own single-read 150-cycle Illumina NextSeq 550 flow cell. In the original analysis: Because the immunoSEQ output held only junctional sequences and lacked quality scores, the filtering could not match the filtering applied to full-length reads. Sequences were annotated with PyIR, a Python wrapper for IgBLAST v1.9, and V/J genes and CDR3 were assigned using IMGT germline references. Any read was removed if the V/J assignment was weak (E-value above 1e-6), the CDR3 was missing, or the read contained stop codons, out-of-frame junctions, or ambiguous translated residues. A V3J clonotype was defined by an identical inferred V gene, J gene, and CDR3 amino acid sequence. Percentage overlap between repertoires was calculated by dividing the number of shared unique clonotypes by the size of the smaller repertoire. Repertoire richness was assessed with RTK rarefaction, the Chao1 estimator, and Recon v2.1 estimates of unobserved clonotypes. OLGA was used to compute generation probabilities for all TCRbeta clonotypes that the gDNA method yielded from a few donors. TCRdb provides this immuneACCESS table in a form limited to in-frame rearrangements. Some clones are lacking; in checked studies, under half of them reflect an unresolved V gene, and why the rest are absent is not known. V, J and clone size derive from that table, while D and trimming were established from the DNA sequence. The table for this sample lists a few million clones; approximately 93% of them were counted only once. The top ten hold 0.39% of the sample.

The CDR3 spans 16 residues, from the cysteine through the phenylalanine. The entry retains the CDR3 DNA only, 48 bases that are in frame from base 1. At the junction V is shortened by 4 bases and J by 0 bases; bases outside the gene matches: 5. The germline V gene (reference sequence) provides CDR1 LNHDA and CDR2 SQIVND. The source of the sample is a study of shared clonotypes between healthy human individuals (dated by TCRdb to 2020 to 2022). A note on the overall study: A couple of women and a few men aged 18 to 49 years were included in the cohort. For each donor, CD4 naive and CD4 memory were each run on three plates, CD8 naive on two plates, and CD8 memory on one plate. The study deeply sequenced blood TCR repertoires of five healthy adults to estimate repertoire size and the extent of clonotype sharing between individuals. Libraries were prepared and TCR repertoires were sequenced by different laboratories using diverse techniques, in order to increase sequencing depth and limit assay-specific biases. Each donor's leukapheresis produced roughly between roughly 0.94 and 9.5 billion PBMCs.

Overall study results and their limits: Sharing across a few donors was observed for about 5% of naive CD4, over 3% of naive CD8, 2.3% of memory CD4, and roughly 0.4% of memory CD8 clonotypes. Rarefaction of sorted-subset datasets indicated incomplete sequencing despite the large sequencing depth. Because the study included only a small number of donors, the genetic and exposure-history diversity represented was limited. Only blood was sampled, and tissue TCR repertoires likely differ from those in blood. Pairwise subsampling led to the expectation that sequencing depth would affect the degree of clonotype sharing among donors. Higher generation probabilities were observed for clonotypes shared by all four sorted-subset donors than for non-shared clonotypes. Larger estimated clonotype richness was generally found for naive subsets than for memory subsets.

Sample: naive CD4+ T cells from PBMCs. In the paper's terms, the cell subset or site label means: CD45RA+ positively selected. This clonotype originated in a young man in good health. Some clones in this sample may be carry-over from other donors' samples. In this chain, TRBV19 is recombined with TRBJ1-4, and 7 junctional nucleotides match TRBD1. At the DNA level, the sequence is TGTGCCAGTAGTAGCGACAGGGCCGCAACTAATGAAAAACTGTTTTTT. Translated, it gives CASSSDRAATNEKLFF. Where the CDR3 stops, the reference TRBV19 and TRBJ1-4 genes take over; the full variable domain is DGGITQSPKYLFRKEGQNVTLSCEQNLNHDAMYWYRQDPGQGLRLIYYSQIVNDFQKGDIAEGYSVSREKKESFPLTVTSAQKNPTAFYLCASSSDRAATNEKLFFGSGTQLSVL.